One sample yielded the 31 T cell receptor beta chains listed below, sequenced in a study of T cell clonotyping in hematopoietic cell transplantation (dated by TCRdb to the early 2020s). Library preparation was by the immunoSEQ multiplex PCR assay. Sourced from immuneACCESS, this table was stored by TCRdb with only in-frame sequences that have V and J called. A share of the clones is absent; for the studies checked, an unresolved V gene accounts for under half, and the remainder has no known explanation. The sample table holds some 9,200 clones, of which 65% to 85% were seen once. Together, the top ten hold around 33% of the sample. This sample's time point label indicates: recipient sample about 28 days before transplant, after cytoreduction. Sequenced material: peripheral blood mononuclear cells, taken before stem cell transplant. The receptors derive from a man aged 60-69 years with acute myeloid leukemia. Some clones in this sample may be carry-over from other donors' samples.

In its sample, this clone ranks as medium-sized (0.01 to 0.1%). The rearrangement links TRBV13 to TRBJ2-1; 8 nucleotides agree with TRBD2. V dropped 5 bases and J dropped 12; count of bases not matched to a gene: 15. Per germline, CDR1 PRHDT and CDR2 FYEKMQ (reference sequence). The CDR3 is made up of 15 amino acids. CDR3 sequence: CASSDLAGMLGRQFF. The CDR3 DNA reads as TGTGCCAGCAGCGACCTAGCGGGTATGCTCGGTCGGCAGTTCTTC.

V gene TRBV30 combines with J gene TRBJ1-1; tentatively, D is TRBD1 (6 bases). The V and J ends lost 1 base and 11 bases respectively, with 17 bases between them. This CDR3 region has 13 residues. Germline V CDR1 and CDR2: GTSNPN, SVGIG (reference sequence). The CDR3 DNA follows: TGTGCCTGGAGTGGCGGTTGGAACAGGGAGGCTTTCTTT. Translation gives CAWSGGWNREAFF.

This clone showed up just a few times. This chain connects TRBV30 to TRBJ2-7, with unresolved D. CDR3 length equals 11 residues. Trimming left V 3 bases short and J 4 bases short, with 7 bases between. Per germline, CDR1 GTSNPN and CDR2 SVGIG (reference sequence). CDR3 DNA: TGTGCCTGGAGCAGTCAATACGAGCAGTACTTC. Translating gives CAWSSQYEQYF.

V and J are TRBV28 and TRBJ1-2, with 9 bases lining up with TRBD1. CDR1 is MDHEN, CDR2 SYDVKM, per germline. This CDR3 spans 14 amino acids. J was trimmed by 4 bases and V by 5 bases; bases with no gene match: 5. In DNA, the CDR3 is TGTGCCAGCAGTGGGACAGGGCAGATCTATGGCTACACCTTC. Translation: CASSGTGQIYGYTF.

With regard to this clone: Within the sample, other DNA sequences also encode this same CDR3. This chain joins TRBV5-4 and TRBJ2-5; D is possibly TRBD2 (6 bases). Germline V gene sequence: CDR1 SGHNT, CDR2 YYREEE (reference sequence). V was trimmed by 0 bases and J by 1 base, leaving 7 bases between them. CDR3 length: 14 amino acids. CDR3 amino acids: CASSLAGVQETQYF. CDR3 DNA sequence: TGTGCCAGCAGCTTGGCGGGAGTCCAAGAGACCCAGTACTTC.

The chain employs TRBV10-2 and TRBJ1-2, with D hard to call. Germline-derived CDR1 and CDR2 are WSHSY and SAAADI. The V end was cut by 0 bases, the J end by 1 base, with 12 bases between. This CDR3 contains 16 residues. The CDR3: CASSESRSGVNYGYTF. CDR3 nucleotides: TGCGCCAGCAGTGAGTCGAGAAGCGGGGTTAACTATGGCTACACCTTC.

This sequence joins TRBV19 and TRBJ2-3, with 7 positions matching TRBD2. V shed 2 bases, J shed 1 base, and the junction held 15 bases outside the gene matches. The CDR3 spans 19 residues. Germline values: CDR1 LNHDA, CDR2 SQIVND (reference sequence). CDR3 sequence: CASSIYGPPGLLGTDTQYF. CDR3 sequence (DNA): TGTGCCAGTAGTATATATGGGCCCCCGGGACTACTCGGCACAGATACGCAGTATTTT.

This chain uses TRBV30 with TRBJ2-7; D is ambiguous. Germline CDR1 GTSNPN, CDR2 SVGIG (reference sequence). The CDR3 loop spans 12 amino acids. V was cut by 1 base and J by 6 bases, with 10 bases left in between. The CDR3 DNA follows: TGTGCCTGGAGTGGTAGTGGAGTCGAGCAGTACTTC. Its protein product is CAWSGSGVEQYF.

The V call is TRBV7-8, the J call TRBJ1-2; TRBD1 aligns across 9 bases. Germline V gives CDR1 SGHVS, CDR2 FQNEAQ. J lost 2 bases, V lost 5 bases, and 3 bases had no gene match. This CDR3 region has 14 residues. For the CDR3, the DNA is TGTGCCAGCAGCGCCGGACAGGGGAACTATGGCTACACCTTC. Amino acids: CASSAGQGNYGYTF.

About this clone itself: Other DNA sequences from this sample encode an identical CDR3 as well. This chain connects TRBV5-4 to TRBJ2-3; D is perhaps TRBD1 (6 bases). Between the trimmed V and J ends, which lost 0 bases and 6 bases, there was a span of 11 bases. From germline, CDR1 is SGHNT and CDR2 YYREEE (reference sequence). The CDR3 extends over 14 amino acids. The CDR3 DNA follows: TGTGCCAGCAGCTTGGCAGGGGTCGGCGATACGCAGTATTTT. Translation gives CASSLAGVGDTQYF.

This chain links TRBV28 with TRBJ1-4; D uncertain. Trimming pared 5 bases from V and 10 bases from J, leaving 20 bases between. Germline CDR1 and CDR2: MDHEN and SYDVKM. The CDR3 extends over 15 amino acids. CDR3 sequence (DNA): TGTGCCAGCAGTCCCCCAGGCCCCGGGCTCGCAAAACTGTTTTTT. It yields the protein CASSPPGPGLAKLFF.

In DNA, the CDR3 is TGTGCCAGCAGCCCGGCGCGAAGCGGGAGGGGCAATGAGCAGTTCTTC. Translated, it gives CASSPARSGRGNEQFF. V and J are TRBV7-9 and TRBJ2-1; 10 bases line up with TRBD2. V dropped 5 bases and J dropped 6; count of bases not matched to a gene: 10. Germline CDR1 and CDR2: SEHNR and FQNEAQ (reference sequence). CDR3 length: 16 residues.

The CDR3 here is CSVDRQGSYEQYF. Written as DNA, the CDR3 is TGCAGCGTTGATAGACAGGGTTCCTACGAGCAGTACTTC. The V gene is TRBV29-1, the J gene TRBJ2-7; 7 bases map to TRBD1. The CDR3 has 13 residues. The germline CDR1 and CDR2 sequences are SQVTM and ANQGSEA. The junction had 3 bases not matched to a gene; V was cut back by 3 bases and J by 1 base.

There are a few counts of this clone. The chain employs TRBV6-5 and TRBJ1-6; 7 nucleotides line up with TRBD1. The germline V gene has CDR1 MNHEY and CDR2 SVGAGI. V dropped 1 base and J dropped 10; count of bases not matched to a gene: 10. The CDR3 runs to 16 residues. The CDR3 DNA reads TGTGCCAGCAGTTACTTCATAACAGGGGACGGGTCACCCCTCCACTTT. Its protein is CASSYFITGDGSPLHF.

The gene calls are TRBV5-1 and TRBJ2-1; 13 positions match TRBD2. The CDR3 is 15 amino acids. The trim removed 1 base at V and 7 bases at J, leaving 2 bases unmatched. Germline assignment: CDR1 SGHRS and CDR2 YFSETQ. CDR3 nucleotide sequence: TGCGCCAGCAGCTTGACTAGCGGGAGGGTGAATGAGCAGTTCTTC. It encodes CASSLTSGRVNEQFF.

The gene calls are TRBV9 and TRBJ2-2; D is uncertain. Germline loops: CDR1 SGDLS, CDR2 YYNGEE. This CDR3 is built from 14 residues. With 3 bases removed from V and 2 bases from J, the gap between germline ends came to 8 bases. Written as DNA, the CDR3 is TGTGCCAGCAGCGACAAAATAAACACCGGGGAGCTGTTTTTT. Its translation: CASSDKINTGELFF.

This chain links TRBV6-1 with TRBJ2-7; maybe TRBD1 (6 bases). CDR1 and CDR2 (germline): MNHNS, SASEGT. The CDR3 spans 17 residues. V lost 3 bases and J 0 bases, leaving 18 bases between the germline ends. The CDR3 protein is CASSDGTKGTFSYEQYF. The CDR3 DNA reads TGTGCCAGCAGTGACGGGACAAAAGGGACCTTCTCCTACGAGCAGTACTTC.

The chain uses TRBV2 and TRBJ1-6, with TRBD1 as a possible D gene (6 bases). With 1 base removed from V and 5 bases from J, the gap between germline ends came to 12 bases. From germline, CDR1 is SNHLY and CDR2 FYNNEI. The CDR3 contains 16 residues. The CDR3 sequence: CASSEGTEFHNSPLHF. The CDR3 nucleotides are TGTGCCAGCAGTGAAGGGACAGAATTCCATAATTCACCCCTCCACTTT.

The chain couples TRBV4-1 to TRBJ1-1; TRBD1 matches at 8 bases. V trimming: 0 bases; J trimming: 5 bases; junction bases outside the gene matches: 14. This CDR3 is 18 amino acids long. Germline V gene lookup returns CDR1 MGHRA and CDR2 YSYEKL. CDR3 coding DNA: TGCGCCAGCAGCCAAGATGGGGGGGCAGGGGGCCCGAGGACTGAAGCTTTCTTT. This translates into CASSQDGGAGGPRTEAFF.

Concerning this clone: At one end, the junction sequence differs from germline, possibly due to a read error. This chain joins TRBV9 and TRBJ2-7; TRBD1 agrees at 10 bases. The CDR3 has 11 amino acids. Germline V CDR1 and CDR2: SGDLS, YYNGEE. The CDR3 DNA sequence: TGTGCCAGCAGCCCTAAGGACAGGGGGGTTTTC. Translation: CASSPKDRGVF.

The V and J genes are TRBV4-2 and TRBJ2-1, with 7 positions matching TRBD2. Germline CDR1 and CDR2: LGHNA and YNFKEQ. The CDR3 is made up of 15 amino acids. Germline trimming cut 8 bases from V and 3 bases from J; bases unmatched to any gene: 10. For the CDR3, the DNA is TGTGCCAGCGGAGGCGGGAGTCCAGACTACAATGAGCAGTTCTTC. It translates to CASGGGSPDYNEQFF.

V usage is TRBV6-5 and J usage is TRBJ2-7, with D hard to call. This CDR3 comprises 15 residues. CDR1 is MNHEY and CDR2 is SVGAGI in the germline V gene. V lost 0 bases and J lost 0, with 9 bases in between. CDR3 sequence: CASSYSPHVSYEQYF. The CDR3 nucleotides read TGTGCCAGCAGTTACTCTCCCCACGTCTCCTACGAGCAGTACTTC.

CDR3 sequence: CASSPYAGSTDTQYF. The CDR3 coding sequence is TGTGCCAGCAGTCCCTACGCCGGTAGCACAGATACGCAGTATTTT. The rearrangement joins TRBV27 to TRBJ2-3; D gene ambiguous. V lost 5 bases, J lost 0 bases, and 12 bases lay in between. In germline, CDR1 is MNHEY, CDR2 SMNVEV (reference sequence). This CDR3 spans 15 amino acids.

This chain connects TRBV7-2 to TRBJ2-7, with 7 nucleotides matching TRBD1. J lost 0 bases, V lost 3 bases, and 5 bases had no gene match. Germline CDR1 and CDR2: SGHTA and FQGNSA. The CDR3 has 15 amino acids. CDR3 amino acids: CASSLGQFNSYEQYF. CDR3 sequence (DNA): TGTGCCAGCAGCTTGGGACAGTTTAACTCCTACGAGCAGTACTTC.

This chain joins TRBV7-2 and TRBJ2-5; no definite D call. Trimming removed 1 base at V and 9 bases at J, with 6 bases between. Germline V gene sequence: CDR1 SGHTA, CDR2 FQGNSA. This CDR3 has 11 amino acids. CDR3 amino acids: CASSLGFSQYF. CDR3 DNA: TGTGCCAGCAGCTTAGGGTTTTCCCAGTACTTC.

This chain connects TRBV6-5 to TRBJ2-1, with D perhaps TRBD1 or TRBD2 (7 bases each). Germline loops: CDR1 MNHEY, CDR2 SVGAGI. V lost 7 bases and J 8 bases, leaving 12 bases between the germline ends. The CDR3 extends over 12 amino acids. The CDR3 reads CASTPGGDEQFF. In DNA form, the CDR3 reads TGTGCCAGCACCCCAGGGGGGGATGAGCAGTTCTTC.

This chain uses TRBV6-1 with TRBJ1-1, with 10 bases matching TRBD1. This CDR3 has 13 amino acids. V lost 6 bases and J lost 5; bases outside the gene matches: 3. Germline CDR1 reads MNHNS; CDR2 reads SASEGT. The DNA of the CDR3 is TGTGCCAGCAGGGGACAGGGGACGACTGAAGCTTTCTTT. Translation gives CASRGQGTTEAFF.

The V call is TRBV28, the J call TRBJ2-1; 7 bases are a match to TRBD2. Unmatched junction bases numbered 18, after V lost 6 bases and J lost 7 bases. The CDR3 totals 17 residues. The germline V gene encodes CDR1 MDHEN and CDR2 SYDVKM. Here the CDR3 DNA reads TGTGCCAGCAGCTCTTTCTGGGGGGGAGAGGATAGGAATGAGCAGTTCTTC. It specifies CASSSFWGGEDRNEQFF.

The V and J genes are TRBV30 and TRBJ2-7; D gene ambiguous. Germline V gene sequence: CDR1 GTSNPN, CDR2 SVGIG (reference sequence). This CDR3 has 12 amino acids. With 5 bases removed from V and 0 bases from J, the gap between germline ends came to 8 bases. The CDR3 here is CAWGLSSYEQYF. The CDR3 nucleotides are TGTGCCTGGGGCCTTAGCTCCTACGAGCAGTACTTC.

The J gene is TRBJ1-1, the V gene TRBV19; D gene ambiguous. The CDR3 sequence is 14 residues long. The V end was cut by 3 bases, the J end by 8 bases, with 16 bases between. Germline assignment: CDR1 LNHDA and CDR2 SQIVND (reference sequence). DNA for the CDR3: TGTGCCAGTAGTATGGGCAATCGGATGGGCGAAGCTTTCTTT. The encoded protein is CASSMGNRMGEAFF.

The genes are TRBV29-1 and TRBJ1-2; 8 nucleotides line up with TRBD1. The CDR3 totals 13 residues. CDR1 and CDR2 (germline): SQVTM, ANQGSEA. J gave up 2 bases and V 2 bases, and 1 base lay outside the gene matches. CDR3 loop: CSVENRGNYGYTF. In nucleotides, the CDR3 is TGCAGCGTTGAAAACAGGGGGAACTATGGCTACACCTTC.